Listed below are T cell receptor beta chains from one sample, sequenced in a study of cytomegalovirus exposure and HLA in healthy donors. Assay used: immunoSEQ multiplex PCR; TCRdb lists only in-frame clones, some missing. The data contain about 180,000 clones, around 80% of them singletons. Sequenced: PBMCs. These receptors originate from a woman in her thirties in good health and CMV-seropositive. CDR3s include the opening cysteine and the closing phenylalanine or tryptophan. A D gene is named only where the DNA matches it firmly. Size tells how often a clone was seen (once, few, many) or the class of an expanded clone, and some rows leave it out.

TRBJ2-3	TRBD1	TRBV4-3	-	TGCGCCAGCAGCCAAGAAGTACCGGGACAGGGAACAGATACGCAGTATTTT	CASSQEVPGQGTDTQYF
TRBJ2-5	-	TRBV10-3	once	TGTGCCATCAGTGAAGTGAACGGGATCTCCGGTGGGACCCAGTACTTC	CAISEVNGISGGTQYF
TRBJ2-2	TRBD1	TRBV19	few	TGTGCCAGTAGACGGCGGGGGACAGGGGGTTCGAACACCGGGGAGCTGTTTTTT	CASRRRGTGGSNTGELFF
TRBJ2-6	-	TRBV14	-	TGTGCCAGCAGCCCCAGGTGGGCCAACGTCCTGACTTTC	CASSPRWANVLTF
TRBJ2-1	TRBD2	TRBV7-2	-	TGTGCCAGCAGCTTGGGACTAGCGGGGGGGTTTATCTCCTACAATGAGCAGTTCTTC	CASSLGLAGGFISYNEQFF
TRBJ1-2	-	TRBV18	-	TGTGCCAGCTCACCAAACAGGGAGAGCTATGGCTACACCTTC	CASSPNRESYGYTF
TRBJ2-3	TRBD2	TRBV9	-	TGTGCCAGCAGCGTGAGAACTAGCGGGGGGCCGCAGTATTTT	CASSVRTSGGPQYF
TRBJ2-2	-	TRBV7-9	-	TGTGCCAGCAGTTCCGGGGGAGCGAACACCGGGGAGCTGTTTTTT	CASSSGGANTGELFF
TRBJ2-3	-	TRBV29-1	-	TGCAGCGTAGACCAGGGGCTAGCAGATACGCAGTATTTT	CSVDQGLADTQYF
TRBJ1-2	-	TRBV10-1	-	TGCGCCAGCAGTCCGGACAGAAGAAACTATGGCTACACCTTC	CASSPDRRNYGYTF
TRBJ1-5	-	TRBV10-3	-	TGTGCCATCAGTGAGGGAGATCCCGTTAATCAGCCCCAGCATTTT	CAISEGDPVNQPQHF
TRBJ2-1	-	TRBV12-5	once	TGTGCTAGTGGTCCACTCCCGGCAAGGGGGGGCCACAATGAGCAGTTCTTC	CASGPLPARGGHNEQFF
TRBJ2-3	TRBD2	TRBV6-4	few	TGTGCCAGCAGTGGGACTAGCGGGGGGCCAGATACGCAGTATTTT	CASSGTSGGPDTQYF
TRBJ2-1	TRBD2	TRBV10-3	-	TGTGCCACTAATCTGGCAGATATCAGCGGGGGACACTCCTACAATGAGCAGTTCTTC	CATNLADISGGHSYNEQFF
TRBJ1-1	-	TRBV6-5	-	TGTGCCAGCAGCCAAAGACCTAGGAACACTGAAGCTTTCTTT	CASSQRPRNTEAFF
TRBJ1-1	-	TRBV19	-	TGTGCCAGTAGTACACAGAGGAACACTGAAGCTTTCTTT	CASSTQRNTEAFF
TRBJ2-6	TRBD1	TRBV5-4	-	TGTGCCAGCAGCGCGAGGGACAGGAGCTCTGGGGCCAACGTCCTGACTTTC	CASSARDRSSGANVLTF
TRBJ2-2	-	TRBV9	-	TGTGCCAGCAGCCTCCTAGGGGGGGCGAACACCGGGGAGCTGTTTTTT	CASSLLGGANTGELFF
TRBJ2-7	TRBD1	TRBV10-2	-	TGCGCCAGCAGTGTCGACAGGGGGCTCTCCTACGAGCAGTACTTC	CASSVDRGLSYEQYF
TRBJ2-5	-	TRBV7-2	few	TGTGCCAGCAGCTTAGGATCGGCAGGGTTGGAGACCCAGTACTTC	CASSLGSAGLETQYF
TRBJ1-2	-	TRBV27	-	TGTGCCAGCGGGGGGGGCAACTATGGCTACACCTTC	CASGGGNYGYTF
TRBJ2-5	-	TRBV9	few	TGTGCCAGCAGCCAAGGCGGGGAGACCCAGTACTTC	CASSQGGETQYF
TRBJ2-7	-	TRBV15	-	TGTGCCACCAGCAGAGATTGGAGTGAGGCCTACGAGCAGTACTTC	CATSRDWSEAYEQYF
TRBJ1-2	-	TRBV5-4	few	TGTGCCAGCAGCTTGGTGGACAGAGTTAACTATGGCTACACCTTC	CASSLVDRVNYGYTF
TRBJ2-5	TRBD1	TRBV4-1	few	TGCGCCAGCAGCCTCAGGGGGCTCGACCAAGAGACCCAGTACTTC	CASSLRGLDQETQYF
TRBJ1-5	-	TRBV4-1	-	TGCGCCAGCAGCCAAGATGCAGGACTTGGAAATCAGCCCCAGCATTTT	CASSQDAGLGNQPQHF
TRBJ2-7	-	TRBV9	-	TGTGCCAGCAGCGAAAATTCGCAGGGGGGCCACGAGCAGTACTTC	CASSENSQGGHEQYF
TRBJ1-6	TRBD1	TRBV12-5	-	TGTGCTAGTGGTTTGGTACTGACAGGGACGGAGCCGGAGAATTCACCCCTCCACTTT	CASGLVLTGTEPENSPLHF
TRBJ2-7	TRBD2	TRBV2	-	TGTGCCAGTCTCCGTCATAGCGGGGGGGGGTACGAGCAGTACTTC	CASLRHSGGGYEQYF
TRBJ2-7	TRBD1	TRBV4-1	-	TGCGCCAGCAGCCGTCCGGGACAGTCCTACGAGCAGTACTTC	CASSRPGQSYEQYF
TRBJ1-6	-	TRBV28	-	TGTGCCAGCAGCTTAGGCGGTAATTCACCCCTCCACTTT	CASSLGGNSPLHF
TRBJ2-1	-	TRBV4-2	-	TGTGCCAGCAGCCAAGATCTCGGGGCGGGGACTCGGGTTCGGGAGCAGTTCTTC	CASSQDLGAGTRVREQFF
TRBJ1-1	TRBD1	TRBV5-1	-	TGCGCCAGCAACCTCCAGGGGGCGAACACTGAAGCTTTCTTT	CASNLQGANTEAFF
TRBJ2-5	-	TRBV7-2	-	TGTGCCAGCAGCTTTGATCGGGGGATCCAAGAGACCCAGTACTTC	CASSFDRGIQETQYF
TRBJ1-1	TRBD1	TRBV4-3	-	TGCGCCAGCAGCCACCTGAGGGCAGGGGGGATCACTGAAGCTTTCTTT	CASSHLRAGGITEAFF
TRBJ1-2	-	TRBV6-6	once	TGTGCCAGCAGCCCCCGGGGAGGGGGGAGTGGCTACACCTTC	CASSPRGGGSGYTF
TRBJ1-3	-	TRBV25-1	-	TGTGCCAGCATGGGACATGCGGGTGGAAACACCATATATTTT	CASMGHAGGNTIYF
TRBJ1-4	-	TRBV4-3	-	TGCGCCAGCAGCGCTCTTTGGCCGGGTGTAGAAAAACTGTTTTTT	CASSALWPGVEKLFF
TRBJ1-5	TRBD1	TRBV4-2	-	TGTGCCAGCAGCCTCTACCACGACAGGGGGGAGACGAGCAATCAGCCCCAGCATTTT	CASSLYHDRGETSNQPQHF